Detailed here is one T cell receptor (beta chain). The entry originates in a study of T-cell memory formation after mild COVID-19. The CDR3 covers 16 residues. Germline assignment: CDR1 SEHNR and CDR2 FQNEAQ (reference sequence). V lost 5 bases and J lost 8, with 22 bases in between. TCRdb re-analysed the 5' RACE reads in MiXCR, keeping a single row per CDR3 protein. The sample carries a few hundred thousand distinct CDR3 sequences, over 8.5% recorded once. This clonotype was obtained from a man between 18 and 35 years old who had mild COVID-19 (a few samples of this study predate the infection). Cell type and time point are not known. Sequencing was performed on PBMCs or a T cell subset sorted from them (not recorded which). V gene TRBV7-9 combines with J gene TRBJ2-1; a weak D match, TRBD2 (6 bases). The CDR3 loop is CASSPWGEILAYEQFF. The CDR3 coding sequence is TGTGCCAGCAGCCCATGGGGTGAGATACTAGCATATGAGCAGTTCTTC.